Listed below are T cell receptor beta chains from one sample, sequenced in a study of cytomegalovirus exposure and HLA in healthy donors. The data were produced by immunoSEQ multiplex PCR, yet TCRdb's version contains in-frame clones alone and is incomplete. The table includes more than 150,000 clones, over 70% detected once. Sequencing was done on a sample of PBMCs. The origin of the receptors is a man younger than 35 in good health and CMV-seronegative. CDR3s include the opening cysteine and the closing phenylalanine or tryptophan. The D gene is left open where the match is weak. Rows may omit the clone size; those that give it use once, few, many or a size class.

size	V	J	D	DNA	CDR3
-	TRBV9	TRBJ2-2	TRBD1	TGTGCCAGCAGCGTAGTGCAGGGGGCAGGGGAGCTGTTTTTT	CASSVVQGAGELFF
-	TRBV11-3	TRBJ2-2	TRBD2	TGTGCCAGCAGCTTCGTCACTAGCGGGAGGAACACCGGGGAGCTGTTTTTT	CASSFVTSGRNTGELFF
few	TRBV9	TRBJ2-2	-	TGTGCCAGCAGCGTAGTGTCCAGGGCCGACACCGGGGAGCTGTTTTTT	CASSVVSRADTGELFF
-	TRBV7-2	TRBJ2-3	-	TGTGCCAGCAGCTTACTTCTTGGGCCGAGAGATACGCAGTATTTT	CASSLLLGPRDTQYF
-	TRBV4-1	TRBJ1-1	TRBD1	TGCGCCAGCAGCCAACAGGACAGGGAGAACACTGAAGCTTTCTTT	CASSQQDRENTEAFF
-	TRBV11-2	TRBJ2-7	TRBD1	TGTGCCAGCAGCCCCCGAGGGACAGGGCCCTCCTACGAGCAGTACTTC	CASSPRGTGPSYEQYF
-	TRBV25-1	TRBJ1-5	-	TGTGCCAGCAGTGCGGCAGGAAGAACCCAGCATTTT	CASSAAGRTQHF
few	TRBV7-9	TRBJ2-7	-	TGTGCCAGCAGCTTAGCCTTTTCTAGCGTTTACGAGCAGTACTTC	CASSLAFSSVYEQYF
once	TRBV11-2	TRBJ2-5	TRBD1	TGTGCCAGCAGCGGTTGGACAGGGGGTGAAGAGACCCAGTACTTC	CASSGWTGGEETQYF
once	TRBV6-5	TRBJ1-2	-	TGTGCCAGCAGTTATGATCCGGGGGAGTTGCTTAGTGGCTACACCTTC	CASSYDPGELLSGYTF
-	TRBV27	TRBJ2-1	TRBD2	TGTGCCAGCTCCCCCTTAGCGGGGAAGATCAATGAGCAGTTCTTC	CASSPLAGKINEQFF
-	TRBV28	TRBJ1-2	-	TGTGCCAGCAGTTTAAGGCCGGGGAGGGGACTACATGGCTACACCTTC	CASSLRPGRGLHGYTF
-	TRBV7-2	TRBJ2-1	-	TGTGCCAGCACCCCGTCGGGGGGCCGGAATGAGCAGTTCTTC	CASTPSGGRNEQFF
few	TRBV25-1	TRBJ2-5	TRBD2	TGTGCCAGCAGTGATGGCGGGGGTGCCCAGTACTTC	CASSDGGGAQYF
-	TRBV30	TRBJ1-2	TRBD1	TGTGCCTGGTCGACAGGGGGCTATGGCTACACCTTC	CAWSTGGYGYTF
few	TRBV7-6	TRBJ2-7	TRBD2	TGTGCCAGCAGCCTCGGGACTAGCGGGCCAAAGGTCGAGCAGTACTTC	CASSLGTSGPKVEQYF
few	TRBV19	TRBJ1-1	-	TGTGCCAGTAGTATGGCGGGGGGGAACACTGAAGCTTTCTTT	CASSMAGGNTEAFF
-	TRBV5-8	TRBJ1-2	TRBD1	TGTGCCAGCAGCTTGAATCCCACGGGACAGCCTTATGGCTACACCTTC	CASSLNPTGQPYGYTF
once	TRBV7-2	TRBJ1-2	TRBD1	TGTGCCAGCAGCTTAACGACAGGGGGCTTCTATGGCTACACCTTC	CASSLTTGGFYGYTF
-	TRBV5-1	TRBJ2-7	-	TGCGCCAGCAGCTCGATCGCTAGTAACGAGCAGTACTTC	CASSSIASNEQYF
-	TRBV27	TRBJ2-7	-	TGTGCCAGCAGTCAATCCTCCCCAGGTCGAACCCACGAGCAGTACTTC	CASSQSSPGRTHEQYF
-	TRBV12-5	TRBJ2-7	TRBD1	TGTGCTAGTGGTTCCGGGACAGCTCTAGGCGGGCAGTACTTC	CASGSGTALGGQYF
once	TRBV5-6	TRBJ1-5	TRBD1	TGTGCCAGCAGCTTTCAGGGGGCTAACAATCAGCCCCAGCATTTT	CASSFQGANNQPQHF
-	TRBV21-1	TRBJ2-3	-	TGTGCCAGCAGCAAAGCGGTGACAGGGGCACCCACAGATACGCAGTATTTT	CASSKAVTGAPTDTQYF
-	TRBV12-1	TRBJ2-5	-	TGTGCCAGCAGCTTCCCCAACTGGACAGGGGATGGTGAGACCCAGTACTTC	CASSFPNWTGDGETQYF
-	TRBV19	TRBJ2-7	-	TGTGCCAGTAGTATAGGGACAGAAGATTACGAGCAGTACTTC	CASSIGTEDYEQYF
-	TRBV4-3	TRBJ2-1	TRBD2	TGCGCCAGCAGCCAAGAAGGTGGGAGGGGTGGAAATGAGCAGTTCTTC	CASSQEGGRGGNEQFF
few	TRBV7-2	TRBJ1-4	-	TGTGCCAGCAGCTTAACGGTCAATACTAATGAAAAACTGTTTTTT	CASSLTVNTNEKLFF
-	TRBV5-4	TRBJ2-7	TRBD2	TGTGCCAGCAGCATTGGACTAGCGGGGGGGGCCCGGGCCCCACTGGGTGAGCAGTACTTC	CASSIGLAGGARAPLGEQYF
-	TRBV18	TRBJ2-7	TRBD1	TGTGCCAGCTCACCACCGCTCAGGGGGCAAGACGAGCAGTACTTC	CASSPPLRGQDEQYF
few	TRBV6-1	TRBJ1-5	TRBD1	TGTGCCAGCCGCGGACAGGGTCATCAGCCCCAGCATTTT	CASRGQGHQPQHF
-	TRBV6-5	TRBJ2-3	-	TGTGCCAGCCTCGGGACTTCTCCTACGCAGTATTTT	CASLGTSPTQYF
-	TRBV11-3	TRBJ2-3	TRBD2	TGTGCCAGCAGCTTAACTCCAGGGGTCGGGGGGGCCTCGGATACGCAGTATTTT	CASSLTPGVGGASDTQYF
few	TRBV15	TRBJ1-2	-	TGTGCCACCAGCGGCAACAGGGTTTCAAGTGGCTACACCTTC	CATSGNRVSSGYTF
-	TRBV6-5	TRBJ2-7	TRBD1	TGTGCCAGCAGCTGGACAGGGTCCGAGCAGTACTTC	CASSWTGSEQYF
-	TRBV7-9	TRBJ2-7	-	TGTGCCAGCAGCTTAACGGGGGTCGAGCAGTACTTC	CASSLTGVEQYF
once	TRBV7-9	TRBJ1-2	TRBD1	TGTGCCAGCAGCCCCCCCGGGACAGGGATCTATGGCTACACCTTC	CASSPPGTGIYGYTF
once	TRBV10-3	TRBJ1-2	-	TGTGCCATCAGAGGGGAGGACTATGGCTACACCTTC	CAIRGEDYGYTF
once	TRBV4-2	TRBJ2-1	TRBD1	TGTGCCAGCAGCCAAGAGACAGGGAGATCTTACGATGAGCAGTTCTTC	CASSQETGRSYDEQFF
-	TRBV7-2	TRBJ2-7	TRBD1	TGTGCCAGCAGCTTAACGGGACAGGGGCCTACCAGGGTGAGCGAGCAGTACTTC	CASSLTGQGPTRVSEQYF
-	TRBV5-8	TRBJ2-1	-	TGTGCCAGCAGCTGGAGGATTGACAATGAGCAGTTCTTC	CASSWRIDNEQFF
-	TRBV7-9	TRBJ1-4	-	TGTGCCAGCAGCTTAGCCCCAGGGCCTAATGAAAAACTGTTTTTT	CASSLAPGPNEKLFF
once	TRBV5-1	TRBJ2-3	-	TGCGCCAGCAGCTTAGTGGTAGATGGCACAGGTACGCAGTATTTT	CASSLVVDGTGTQYF
-	TRBV9	TRBJ2-7	-	TGTGCCAGCAGCGTAGAGCCCGCGGGGAACGAGCAGTACTTC	CASSVEPAGNEQYF
few	TRBV7-2	TRBJ1-1	-	TGTGCCAGCAGCCCTAACGGGGGGCTGGAAGCTTTCTTT	CASSPNGGLEAFF
-	TRBV6-5	TRBJ2-2	TRBD2	TGTGCCAGCAGTTGGTCTAGCGGGGGCTACACCGGGGAGCTGTTTTTT	CASSWSSGGYTGELFF
-	TRBV14	TRBJ1-4	-	TGTGCCAGCTCTGGAGGTTTTGCAACTAATGAAAAACTGTTTTTT	CASSGGFATNEKLFF
-	TRBV5-1	TRBJ2-2	TRBD1	TGCGCCAGCAGCTTAGGACAGGGGGCAGCCGGGGAGCTGTTTTTT	CASSLGQGAAGELFF
-	TRBV7-7	TRBJ2-1	-	TGTGCTAGCAGCTTAGGCGGCTCCTACAATGAGCAGTTCTTC	CASSLGGSYNEQFF
-	TRBV19	TRBJ1-3	-	TGTGCCAGTAGTGGGGGCCCGTCAGGGAATGGTGGAAACACCATATATTTT	CASSGGPSGNGGNTIYF
-	TRBV7-3	TRBJ1-1	TRBD1	TGTGCCAGCAGCCTATTGACAGGGGTACCAAGCACTGAAGCTTTCTTT	CASSLLTGVPSTEAFF
once	TRBV2	TRBJ2-4	-	TGTGCCAGCAGTGCTGAGGCCAAAAACATTCAGTACTTC	CASSAEAKNIQYF
-	TRBV7-2	TRBJ2-5	-	TGTGCCAGCAGCTTAGAGGCTACAGGGACCCAGTACTTC	CASSLEATGTQYF